The clone carrying this T cell receptor (beta chain) has a single count. This sample is part of a study of T cell clones after liver transplantation. Study-wide background: Pre-transplant mixed lymphocyte reactions yielded third-party-reactive TCRbeta sequences as comparators for graft-donor-reactive sequences.

Libraries were prepared by immunoSEQ multiplex PCR; TCRdb keeps only in-frame clonotypes and omits some of them. The table shows some 60,000 clones, with about two thirds occurring only once. This receptor was obtained from a human donor who received a liver transplant. Sample: CD4+ T cells from blood, taken before liver transplant.

In nucleotides, the CDR3 is TGTGCCAGCAGCCCTATAGACAGCAACTATGGCTACACCTTC. Its translation is CASSPIDSNYGYTF. V is TRBV7-9 and J is TRBJ1-2; D is perhaps TRBD1 (5 bases). In germline, CDR1 is SEHNR, CDR2 FQNEAQ (reference sequence). The ends were cut back, 5 bases at V and 2 bases at J, with 12 bases in the middle. The CDR3 runs 14 residues.